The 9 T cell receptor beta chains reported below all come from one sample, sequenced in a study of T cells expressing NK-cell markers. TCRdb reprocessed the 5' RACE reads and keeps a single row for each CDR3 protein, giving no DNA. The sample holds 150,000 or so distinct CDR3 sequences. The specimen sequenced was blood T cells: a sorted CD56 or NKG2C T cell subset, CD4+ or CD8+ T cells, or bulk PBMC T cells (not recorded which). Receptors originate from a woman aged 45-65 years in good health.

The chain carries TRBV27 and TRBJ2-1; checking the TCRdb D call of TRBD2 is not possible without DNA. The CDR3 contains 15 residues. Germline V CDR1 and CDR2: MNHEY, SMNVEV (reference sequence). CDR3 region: CASNSGIGNYNEQFF.

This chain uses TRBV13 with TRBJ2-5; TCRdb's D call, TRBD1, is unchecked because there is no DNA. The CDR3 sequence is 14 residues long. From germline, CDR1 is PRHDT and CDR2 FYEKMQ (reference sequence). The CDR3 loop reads CASSSLTEQETQYF.

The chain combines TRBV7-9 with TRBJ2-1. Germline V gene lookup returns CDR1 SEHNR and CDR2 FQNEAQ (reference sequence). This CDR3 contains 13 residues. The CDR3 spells CASRLPSYNEQFF.

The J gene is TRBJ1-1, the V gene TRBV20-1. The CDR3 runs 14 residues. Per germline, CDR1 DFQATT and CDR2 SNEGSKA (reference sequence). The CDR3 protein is CSARVMAANTEAFF.

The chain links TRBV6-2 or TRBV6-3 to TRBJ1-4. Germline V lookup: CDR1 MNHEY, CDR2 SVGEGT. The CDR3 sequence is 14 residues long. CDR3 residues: CASSSDWGLEKLFF.

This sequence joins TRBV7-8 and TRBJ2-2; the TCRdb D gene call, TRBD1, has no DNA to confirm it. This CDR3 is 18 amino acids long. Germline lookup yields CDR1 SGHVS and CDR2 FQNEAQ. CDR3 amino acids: CASSLGDRDLGSTGELFF.

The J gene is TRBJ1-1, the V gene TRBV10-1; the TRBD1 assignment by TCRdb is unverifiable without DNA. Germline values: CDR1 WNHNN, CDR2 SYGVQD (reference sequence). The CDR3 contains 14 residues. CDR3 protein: CASSDLTGDTEAFF.

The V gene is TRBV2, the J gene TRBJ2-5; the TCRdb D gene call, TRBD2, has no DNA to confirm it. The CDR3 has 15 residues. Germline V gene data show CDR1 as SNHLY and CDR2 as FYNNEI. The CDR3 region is CASSPTSGSRETQYF.

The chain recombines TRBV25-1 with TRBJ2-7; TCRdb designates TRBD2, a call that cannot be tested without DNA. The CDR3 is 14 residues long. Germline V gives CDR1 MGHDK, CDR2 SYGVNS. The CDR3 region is CASKGEGLVYEQYF.